Presented here are 11 T cell receptor beta chains from one specimen sequenced in a study of blood T cell repertoires in COVID-19. Profiling relied on immunoSEQ multiplex PCR, and the TCRdb table lists in-frame clones only, not all of them. The profile shows 350,000 to 400,000 clones, approximately 90% of them singletons. Sequenced: PBMCs or T cells enriched from blood (not recorded which). Receptor source: a woman aged 18-29 years who had recovered from COVID-19.

The chain combines TRBV2 with TRBJ2-5; 7 bases fit TRBD2. CDR1 and CDR2 (germline): SNHLY, FYNNEI. This CDR3 has 14 residues. The ends lost 6 bases at V and 1 base at J; junction bases unmatched: 5. The chain's CDR3 is CASSLKRGQETQYF. The DNA of the CDR3 is TGTGCCAGCAGCCTTAAGCGGGGCCAAGAGACCCAGTACTTC.

The V and J genes are TRBV6-5 and TRBJ2-7; TRBD2 aligns across 7 bases. The V gene's germline CDR1 is MNHEY and CDR2 SVGAGI. The CDR3 spans 12 residues. The V and J ends lost 5 bases and 5 bases, in that order; junction bases with no gene match: 3. In DNA form, the CDR3 reads TGTGCCAGCAGTATGGGGGGGGACGAGCAGTACTTC. Its translation is CASSMGGDEQYF.

The chain couples TRBV21-1 to TRBJ1-3. TRBV21-1 is shown as a pseudogene. The CDR3 length is 20 residues. The CDR3 here is CASSKPSRSTPHFTPLRESF. As DNA, the CDR3 is TGTGCCAGCAGCAAACCCTCCCGCTCAACCCCCCACTTCACCCCTCTTCGGGAAAGTTTT.

This sequence joins TRBV12-3 or TRBV12-4 and TRBJ2-4; D possibly corresponds to TRBD1 (6 bases). V gave up 6 bases and J gave up 11 bases, with 14 bases separating them. This CDR3 spans 12 amino acids. CDR3 protein: CASREARGLQYF. The CDR3 region has the DNA TGTGCCAGCAGAGAGGCCAGGGGACTTCAGTACTTC.

This chain joins TRBV9 and TRBJ2-7; TRBD2 is a possible D gene (6 bases). The CDR3 loop spans 17 amino acids. CDR1 and CDR2 from the germline V gene are SGDLS and YYNGEE. V was trimmed by 2 bases and J by 2 bases, leaving 20 bases between them. CDR3 DNA: TGTGCCAGCAGCGTTCATTCTTCGGGCGGGGTAACCTACGAGCAGTACTTC. Translating gives CASSVHSSGGVTYEQYF.

This chain links TRBV7-2 with TRBJ2-1, with D perhaps TRBD2 (5 bases). The germline gives CDR1 SGHTA, CDR2 FQGNSA. Trimming left V 2 bases short and J 9 bases short, with 11 bases between. This CDR3 is 13 amino acids long. The CDR3 region is CASSLIRGTEQFF. As DNA, the CDR3 is TGTGCCAGCAGCTTAATTCGGGGTACTGAGCAGTTCTTC. The whole variable domain, filled in from reference TRBV7-2 and TRBJ2-1, reads GAGVSQSPSNKVTEKGKDVELRCDPISGHTALYWYRQSLGQGLEFLIYFQGNSAPDKSGLPSDRFSAERTGGSVSTLTIQRTQQEDSAVYLCASSLIRGTEQFFGPGTRLTVL.

The chain's CDR3 is CASSTWTGGAFF. As DNA, the CDR3 is TGTGCCAGCAGTACTTGGACAGGGGGAGCTTTCTTT. This chain joins TRBV2 and TRBJ1-1; TRBD1 matches 10 bases. With 5 bases clipped from V and 10 bases from J, the junction kept 4 bases outside the gene matches. The CDR3 is 12 amino acids. Germline V lookup: CDR1 SNHLY, CDR2 FYNNEI.

In this sample, this clone turned up once. The V and J genes are TRBV9 and TRBJ2-7; D possibly corresponds to TRBD2 (5 bases). The V gene lost 0 bases and the J gene lost 0 bases, with 10 bases spanning the gap. Germline CDR1 reads SGDLS; CDR2 reads YYNGEE. CDR3 length equals 15 residues. The CDR3 coding sequence is TGTGCCAGCAGCGTAGCGGCGGACTCCTCCTACGAGCAGTACTTC. The encoded protein is CASSVAADSSYEQYF.

This chain connects TRBV30 to TRBJ1-4, with no clear D. Germline CDR1 and CDR2: GTSNPN and SVGIG (reference sequence). The CDR3 contains 13 residues. V gave up 5 bases and J gave up 3 bases, with 10 bases separating them. The CDR3 nucleotides are TGTGCCTGGGAACCCGGGGCTAATGAAAAACTGTTTTTT. It yields the protein CAWEPGANEKLFF.

This chain uses TRBV9 with TRBJ2-2; D is ambiguous. This CDR3 region has 13 residues. Germline V gene sequence: CDR1 SGDLS, CDR2 YYNGEE. V was trimmed by 1 base and J by 6 bases, leaving 7 bases between them. The CDR3 DNA is TGTGCCAGCAGCGTAATGGCCGCCGGGGAGCTGTTTTTT. Translation gives CASSVMAAGELFF. The whole variable domain, remainder taken from reference TRBV9 and TRBJ2-2, is DSGVTQTPKHLITATGQRVTLRCSPRSGDLSVYWYQQSLDQGLQFLIQYYNGEERAKGNILERFSAQQFPDLHSELNLSSLELGDSALYFCASSVMAAGELFFGEGSRLTVL.

This clone showed up just once. The chain couples TRBV7-2 to TRBJ2-1; tentatively, D is TRBD1 (6 bases). CDR1 and CDR2 (germline): SGHTA, FQGNSA. The CDR3 spans 13 residues. V was shortened by 1 base and J by 8 bases, with 9 bases between the two germline ends. The CDR3 sequence is CASSLVYRDEQFF. The CDR3 DNA reads TGTGCCAGCAGCTTAGTCTACAGGGATGAGCAGTTCTTC. Using reference TRBV7-2 and TRBJ2-1 for the parts outside the CDR3, the full variable domain is GAGVSQSPSNKVTEKGKDVELRCDPISGHTALYWYRQSLGQGLEFLIYFQGNSAPDKSGLPSDRFSAERTGGSVSTLTIQRTQQEDSAVYLCASSLVYRDEQFFGPGTRLTVL.